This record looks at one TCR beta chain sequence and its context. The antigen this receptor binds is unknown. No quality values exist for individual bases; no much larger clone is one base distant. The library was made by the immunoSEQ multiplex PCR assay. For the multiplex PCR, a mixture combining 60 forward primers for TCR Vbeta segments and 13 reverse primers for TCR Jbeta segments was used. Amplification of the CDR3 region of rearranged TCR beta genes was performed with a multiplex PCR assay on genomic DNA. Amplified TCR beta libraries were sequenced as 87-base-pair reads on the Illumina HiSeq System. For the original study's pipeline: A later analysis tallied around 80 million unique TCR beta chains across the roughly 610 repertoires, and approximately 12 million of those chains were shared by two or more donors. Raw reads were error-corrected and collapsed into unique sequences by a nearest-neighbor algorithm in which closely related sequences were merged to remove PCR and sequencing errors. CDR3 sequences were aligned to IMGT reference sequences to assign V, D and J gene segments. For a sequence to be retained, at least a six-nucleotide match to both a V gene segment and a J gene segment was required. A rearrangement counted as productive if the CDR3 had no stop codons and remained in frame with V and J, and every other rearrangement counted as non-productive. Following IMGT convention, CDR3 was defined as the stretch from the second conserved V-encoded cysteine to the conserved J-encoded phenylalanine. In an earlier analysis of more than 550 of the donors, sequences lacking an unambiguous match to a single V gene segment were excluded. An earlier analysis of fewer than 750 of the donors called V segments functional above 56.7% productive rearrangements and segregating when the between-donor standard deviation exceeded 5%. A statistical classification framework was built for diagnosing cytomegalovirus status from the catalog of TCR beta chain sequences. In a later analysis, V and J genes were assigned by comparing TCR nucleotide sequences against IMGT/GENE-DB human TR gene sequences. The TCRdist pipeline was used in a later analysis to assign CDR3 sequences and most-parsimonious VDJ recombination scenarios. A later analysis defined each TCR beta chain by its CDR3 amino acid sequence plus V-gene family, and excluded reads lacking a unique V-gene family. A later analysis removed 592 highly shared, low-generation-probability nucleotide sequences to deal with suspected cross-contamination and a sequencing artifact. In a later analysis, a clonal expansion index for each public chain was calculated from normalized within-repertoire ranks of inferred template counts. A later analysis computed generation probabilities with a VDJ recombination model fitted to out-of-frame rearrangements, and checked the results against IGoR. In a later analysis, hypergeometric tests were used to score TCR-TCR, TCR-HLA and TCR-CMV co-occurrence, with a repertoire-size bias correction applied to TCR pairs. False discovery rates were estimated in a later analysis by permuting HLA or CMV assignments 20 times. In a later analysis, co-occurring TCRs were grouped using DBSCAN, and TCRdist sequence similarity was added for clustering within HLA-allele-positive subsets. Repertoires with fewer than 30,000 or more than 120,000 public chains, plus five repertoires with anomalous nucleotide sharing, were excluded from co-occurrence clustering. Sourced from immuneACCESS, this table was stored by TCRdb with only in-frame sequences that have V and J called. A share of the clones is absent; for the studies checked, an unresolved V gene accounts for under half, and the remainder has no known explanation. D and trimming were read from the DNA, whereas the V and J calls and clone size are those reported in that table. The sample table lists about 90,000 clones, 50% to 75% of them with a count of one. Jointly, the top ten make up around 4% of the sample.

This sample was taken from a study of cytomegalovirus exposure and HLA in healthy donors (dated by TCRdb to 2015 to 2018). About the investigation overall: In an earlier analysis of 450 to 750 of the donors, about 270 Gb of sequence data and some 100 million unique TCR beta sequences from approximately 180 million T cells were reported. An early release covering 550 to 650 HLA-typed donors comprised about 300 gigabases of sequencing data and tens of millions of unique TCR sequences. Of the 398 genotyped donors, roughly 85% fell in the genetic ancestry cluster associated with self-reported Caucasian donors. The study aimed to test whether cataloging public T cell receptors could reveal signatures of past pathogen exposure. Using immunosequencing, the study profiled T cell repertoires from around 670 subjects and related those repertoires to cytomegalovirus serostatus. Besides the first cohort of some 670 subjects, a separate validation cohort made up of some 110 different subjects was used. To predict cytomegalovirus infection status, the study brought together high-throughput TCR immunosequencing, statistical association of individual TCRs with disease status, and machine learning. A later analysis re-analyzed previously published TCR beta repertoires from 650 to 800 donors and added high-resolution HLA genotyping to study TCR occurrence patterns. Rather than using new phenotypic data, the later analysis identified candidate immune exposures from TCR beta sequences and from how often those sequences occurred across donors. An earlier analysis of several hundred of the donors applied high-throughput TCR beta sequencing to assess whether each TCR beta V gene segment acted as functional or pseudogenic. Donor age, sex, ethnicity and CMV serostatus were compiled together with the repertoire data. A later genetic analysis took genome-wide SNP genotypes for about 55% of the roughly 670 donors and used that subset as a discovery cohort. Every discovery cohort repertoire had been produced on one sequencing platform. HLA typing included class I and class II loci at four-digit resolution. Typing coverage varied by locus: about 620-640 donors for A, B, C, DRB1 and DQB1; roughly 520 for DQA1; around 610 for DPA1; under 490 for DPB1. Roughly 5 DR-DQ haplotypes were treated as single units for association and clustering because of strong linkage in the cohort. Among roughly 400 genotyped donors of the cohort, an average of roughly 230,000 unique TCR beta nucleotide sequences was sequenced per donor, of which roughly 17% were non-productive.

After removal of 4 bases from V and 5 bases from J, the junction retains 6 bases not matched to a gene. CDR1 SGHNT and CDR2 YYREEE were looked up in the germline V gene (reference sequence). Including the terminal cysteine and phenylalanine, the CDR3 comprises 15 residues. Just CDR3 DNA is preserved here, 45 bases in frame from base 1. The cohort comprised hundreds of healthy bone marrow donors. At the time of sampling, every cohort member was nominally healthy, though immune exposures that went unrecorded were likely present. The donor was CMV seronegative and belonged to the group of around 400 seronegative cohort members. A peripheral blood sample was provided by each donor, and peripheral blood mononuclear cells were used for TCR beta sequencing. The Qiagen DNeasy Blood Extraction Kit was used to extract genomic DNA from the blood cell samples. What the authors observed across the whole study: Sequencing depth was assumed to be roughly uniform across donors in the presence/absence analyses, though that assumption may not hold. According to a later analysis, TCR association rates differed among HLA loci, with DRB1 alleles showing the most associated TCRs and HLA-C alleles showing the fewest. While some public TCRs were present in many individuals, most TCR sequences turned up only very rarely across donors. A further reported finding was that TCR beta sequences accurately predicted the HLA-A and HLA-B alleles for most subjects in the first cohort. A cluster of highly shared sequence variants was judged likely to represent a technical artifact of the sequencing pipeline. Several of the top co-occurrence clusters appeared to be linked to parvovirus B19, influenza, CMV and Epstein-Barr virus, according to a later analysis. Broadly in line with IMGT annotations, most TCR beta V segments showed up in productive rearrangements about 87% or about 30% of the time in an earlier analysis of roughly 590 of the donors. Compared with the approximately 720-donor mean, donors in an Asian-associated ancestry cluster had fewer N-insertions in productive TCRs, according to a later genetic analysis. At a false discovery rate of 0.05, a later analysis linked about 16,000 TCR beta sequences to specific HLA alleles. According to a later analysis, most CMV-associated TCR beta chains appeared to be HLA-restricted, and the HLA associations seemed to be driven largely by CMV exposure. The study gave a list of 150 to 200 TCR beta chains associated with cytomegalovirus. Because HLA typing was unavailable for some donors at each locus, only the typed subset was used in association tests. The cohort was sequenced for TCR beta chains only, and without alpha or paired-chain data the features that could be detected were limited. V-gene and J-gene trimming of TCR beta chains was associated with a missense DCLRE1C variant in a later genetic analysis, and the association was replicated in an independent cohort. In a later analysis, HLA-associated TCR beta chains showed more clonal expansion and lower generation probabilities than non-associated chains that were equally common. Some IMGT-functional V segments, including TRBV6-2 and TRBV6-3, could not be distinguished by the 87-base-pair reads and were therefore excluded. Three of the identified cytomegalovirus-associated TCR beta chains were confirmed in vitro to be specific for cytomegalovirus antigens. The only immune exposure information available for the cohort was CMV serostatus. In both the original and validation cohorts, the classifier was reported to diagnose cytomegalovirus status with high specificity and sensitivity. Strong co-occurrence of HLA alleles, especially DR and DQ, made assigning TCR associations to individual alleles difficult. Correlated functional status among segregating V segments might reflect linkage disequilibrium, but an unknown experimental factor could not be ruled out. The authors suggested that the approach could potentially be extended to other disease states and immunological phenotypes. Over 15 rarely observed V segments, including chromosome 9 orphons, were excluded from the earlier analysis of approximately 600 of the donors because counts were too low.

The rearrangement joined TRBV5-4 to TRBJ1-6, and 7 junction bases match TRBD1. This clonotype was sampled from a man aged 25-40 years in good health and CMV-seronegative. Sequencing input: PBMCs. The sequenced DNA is TGTGCCAGCAGCGCCCCGGGACAGAATAATTCACCCCTCCACTTT. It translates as CASSAPGQNNSPLHF.